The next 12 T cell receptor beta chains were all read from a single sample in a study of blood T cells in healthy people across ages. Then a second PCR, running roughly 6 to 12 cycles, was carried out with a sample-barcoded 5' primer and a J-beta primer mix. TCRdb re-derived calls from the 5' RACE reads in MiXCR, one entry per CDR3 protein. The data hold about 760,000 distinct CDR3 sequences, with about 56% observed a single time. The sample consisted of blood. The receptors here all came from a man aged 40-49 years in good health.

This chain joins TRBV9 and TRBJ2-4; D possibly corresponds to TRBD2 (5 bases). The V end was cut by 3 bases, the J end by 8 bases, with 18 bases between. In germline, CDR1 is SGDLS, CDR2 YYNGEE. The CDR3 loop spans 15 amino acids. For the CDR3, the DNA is TGTGCCAGCAGCGCCTTGGGTCAGTCCGGGGACATTCAGTACTTC. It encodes CASSALGQSGDIQYF.

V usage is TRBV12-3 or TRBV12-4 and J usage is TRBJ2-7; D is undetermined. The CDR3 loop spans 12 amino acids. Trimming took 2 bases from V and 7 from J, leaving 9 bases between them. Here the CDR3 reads CASSLLINEQYF. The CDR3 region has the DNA TGTGCCAGCAGTTTACTCATCAATGAGCAGTACTTC.

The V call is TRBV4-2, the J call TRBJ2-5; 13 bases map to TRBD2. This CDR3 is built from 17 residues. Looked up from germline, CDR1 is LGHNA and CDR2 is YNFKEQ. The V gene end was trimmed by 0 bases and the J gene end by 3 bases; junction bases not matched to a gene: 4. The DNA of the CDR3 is TGTGCCAGCAGCCAAGACTCGGGACTAGCGGGGAAAGAGACCCAGTACTTC. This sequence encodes CASSQDSGLAGKETQYF.

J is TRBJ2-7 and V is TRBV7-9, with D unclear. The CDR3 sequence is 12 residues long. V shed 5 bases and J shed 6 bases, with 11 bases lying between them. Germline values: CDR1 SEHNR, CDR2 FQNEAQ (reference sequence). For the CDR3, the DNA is TGTGCCAGCAGCCCCGACCAGTCCGAGCAGTACTTC. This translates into CASSPDQSEQYF.

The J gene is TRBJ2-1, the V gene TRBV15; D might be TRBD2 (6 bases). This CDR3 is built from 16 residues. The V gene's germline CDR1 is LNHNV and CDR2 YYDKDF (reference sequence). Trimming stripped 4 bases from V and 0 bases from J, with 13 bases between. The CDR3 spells CATSTGLMSSYNEQFF. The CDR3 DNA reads TGTGCCACCAGCACGGGACTTATGAGCTCCTACAATGAGCAGTTCTTC.

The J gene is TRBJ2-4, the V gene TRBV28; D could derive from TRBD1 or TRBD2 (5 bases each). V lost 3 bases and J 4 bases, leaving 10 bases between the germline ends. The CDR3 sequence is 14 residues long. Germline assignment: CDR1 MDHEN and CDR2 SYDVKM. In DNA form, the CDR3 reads TGTGCCAGCAGTTTGAGCGAGGGGAAAAACATTCAGTACTTC. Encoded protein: CASSLSEGKNIQYF.

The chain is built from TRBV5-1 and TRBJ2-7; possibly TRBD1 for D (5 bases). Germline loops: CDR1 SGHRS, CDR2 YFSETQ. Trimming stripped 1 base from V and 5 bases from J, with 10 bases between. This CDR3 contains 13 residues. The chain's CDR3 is CASSLIQGHEQYF. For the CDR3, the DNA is TGCGCCAGCAGCTTGATCCAGGGCCACGAGCAGTACTTC. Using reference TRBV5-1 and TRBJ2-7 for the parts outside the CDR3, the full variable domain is KAGVTQTPRYLIKTRGQQVTLSCSPISGHRSVSWYQQTPGQGLQFLFEYFSETQRNKGNFPGRFSGRQFSNSRSEMNVSTLELGDSALYLCASSLIQGHEQYFGPGTRLTVT.

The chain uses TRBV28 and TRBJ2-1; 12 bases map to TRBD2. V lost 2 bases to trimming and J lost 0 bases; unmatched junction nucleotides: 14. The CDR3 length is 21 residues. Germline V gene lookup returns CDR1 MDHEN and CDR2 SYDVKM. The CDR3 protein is CASSLRIWASGRGSSYNEQFF. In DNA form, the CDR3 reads TGTGCCAGCAGTTTACGTATTTGGGCTAGCGGGAGGGGGAGCTCCTACAATGAGCAGTTCTTC.

The CDR3 bases are TGTGCCAGCAGCCCATTTATGGGGGGCGAAGAAAAACTGTTTTTT. This codes for CASSPFMGGEEKLFF. The chain carries TRBV11-1 and TRBJ1-4, with a weak D call TRBD1 (6 bases). V gave up 5 bases and J gave up 8 bases, with 18 bases separating them. The CDR3 length is 15 residues. Germline loops: CDR1 SGHAT, CDR2 FQDESV (reference sequence). Using reference TRBV11-1 and TRBJ1-4 for the parts outside the CDR3, the full variable domain is EAEVAQSPRYKITEKSQAVAFWCDPISGHATLYWYRQILGQGPELLVQFQDESVVDDSQLPKDRFSAERLKGVDSTLKIQPAELGDSAMYLCASSPFMGGEEKLFFGSGTQLSVL.

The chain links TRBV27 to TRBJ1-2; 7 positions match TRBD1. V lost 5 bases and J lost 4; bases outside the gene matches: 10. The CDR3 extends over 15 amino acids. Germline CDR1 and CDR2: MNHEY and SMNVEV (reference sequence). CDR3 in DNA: TGTGCCAGCAGTGGGATACAGGGGTCAGGCTATGGCTACACCTTC. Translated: CASSGIQGSGYGYTF.

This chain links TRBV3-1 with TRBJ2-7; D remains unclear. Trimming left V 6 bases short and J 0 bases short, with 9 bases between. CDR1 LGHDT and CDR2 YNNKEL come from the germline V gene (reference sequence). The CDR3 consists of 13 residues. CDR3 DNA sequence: TGTGCCAGCAGTAGAGCAAACTCCTACGAGCAGTACTTC. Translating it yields CASSRANSYEQYF.

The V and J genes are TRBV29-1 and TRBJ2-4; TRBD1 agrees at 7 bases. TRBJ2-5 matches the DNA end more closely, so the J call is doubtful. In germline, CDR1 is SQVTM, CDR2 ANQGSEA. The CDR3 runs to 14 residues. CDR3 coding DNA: TGCAGCGTTGATGGGACAGCGGCGTCGGGGACCCAGTACTTC. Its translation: CSVDGTAASGTQYF.